The clone carrying this T cell receptor beta chain was seen ten or more times. Its specificity is not known. This record belongs to a study of CD8 T cells in ankylosing spondylitis. Study-level results: Peripheral blood samples showed relatively rare disease-linked clones, and these clones were CD8+. Reportedly, matched ankylosing spondylitis synovial fluid was significantly enriched for disease-linked clones. Within ankylosing spondylitis blood, a TCR beta motif made up of eight or nine highly homologous variants appeared to be characteristic.

Germline V gene lookup returns CDR1 SGDLS and CDR2 YYNGEE. Trimming removed 3 bases from V and 6 bases from J; junction bases left unmatched: 10. The CDR3 length is 16 residues. Quantitative 5'-RACE with molecular barcodes produced the TCR beta libraries. TCRdb re-derived calls from the 5' RACE reads in MiXCR, one entry per CDR3 protein. Altogether 150,000 to 200,000 distinct CDR3 sequences are present, about 18% being singletons, with the ten largest covering approximately 4%. This sequence originates from a male donor aged 10 to 30 with ankylosing spondylitis or in good health (not recorded which). The V call is TRBV9, the J call TRBJ2-2, with TRBD2 identical over 8 bases. What was sequenced was blood, either unsorted or a sorted T cell fraction (not recorded which). CDR3 amino acids: CASSARGVAGPGELFF. The DNA for the CDR3 is TGTGCCAGCAGCGCGCGGGGGGTAGCGGGCCCCGGGGAGCTGTTTTTT.